The present T cell receptor (beta chain) was sequenced within a study of shared clonotypes between healthy human individuals. Clones were read by immunoSEQ multiplex PCR, and TCRdb kept only the in-frame ones, dropping some. The sample consists of about 1.9 million clones, around 93% of them appearing once. Trimming removed 5 bases at V and 4 bases at J, with 18 bases between. The CDR3 totals 15 residues. Germline-derived CDR1 and CDR2 are SGHAT and FQDESV (reference sequence). Naive CD8 cells comprised CD45RO-negative, CCR7-positively selected cells, excluding terminally differentiated effector memory CD45RA+ cells.

The specimen sequenced was naive CD8+ T cells from PBMCs. The receptor comes from a man between 18 and 29 years old in good health. Some clones in this sample may be carry-over from other donors' samples. The chain uses TRBV11-1 and TRBJ2-7, with D uncertain. The CDR3 region is CASSADIFVVYEQYF. The CDR3 DNA reads as TGTGCCAGCAGCGCCGACATCTTTGTGGTGTACGAGCAGTACTTC.